One and the same sample provided the 25 T cell receptor beta chains below, sequenced in a study of graft-versus-host responses after intestinal transplantation. Produced via immunoSEQ multiplex PCR; TCRdb's table is partial and in-frame only. The repertoire holds tens of thousands of clones, with 85% to 95% as singletons. These receptors' antigens are unknown. Sequenced material: unstimulated CD8+ T cells sorted from spleen or lymph node cells, taken before intestinal transplant. The receptors here all came from a human donor who received an intestinal transplant.

The chain is built from TRBV13 and TRBJ2-1, with TRBD2 matching 8 bases. V was clipped by 8 bases and J by 7 bases; unmatched bases: 7. This CDR3 region has 13 residues. Germline V gene sequence: CDR1 PRHDT, CDR2 FYEKMQ (reference sequence). CDR3 region: CASARGGGNEQFF. The CDR3 coding sequence is TGTGCCAGCGCACGGGGGGGCGGGAATGAGCAGTTCTTC.

The chain combines TRBV5-6 with TRBJ2-2, with 10 bases matching TRBD2. Looked up from germline, CDR1 is SGHDT and CDR2 is YYEEEE. The J segment lost 4 bases and the V segment lost 2 bases, leaving 5 bases of the junction unmatched. The CDR3 consists of 16 residues. DNA for the CDR3: TGTGCCAGCAGCTTCGGGCTAGCGGGAGCCACCGGGGAGCTGTTTTTT. Amino acids: CASSFGLAGATGELFF. The whole variable domain, remainder taken from reference TRBV5-6 and TRBJ2-2, is DAGVTQSPTHLIKTRGQQVTLRCSPKSGHDTVSWYQQALGQGPQFIFQYYEEEERQRGNFPDRFSGHQFPNYSSELNVNALLLGDSALYLCASSFGLAGATGELFFGEGSRLTVL.

The V gene is TRBV6-4, the J gene TRBJ2-1, with D possibly being TRBD2 (6 bases). CDR3 length equals 16 residues. The germline V gene has CDR1 MRHNA and CDR2 SNTAGT. V dropped 0 bases and J dropped 1 base, with 10 bases sitting between them. CDR3 sequence: CASSDSLAGSYNEQFF. Written as DNA, the CDR3 is TGTGCCAGCAGTGACTCACTAGCAGGTTCCTACAATGAGCAGTTCTTC.

The rearrangement links TRBV6-5 to TRBJ2-1; no clear D. V gave up 0 bases and J gave up 12 bases, with 12 bases separating them. The CDR3 contains 13 residues. Germline CDR1 reads MNHEY; CDR2 reads SVGAGI. CDR3 loop: CASSYSSAVGQFF. The CDR3 DNA reads as TGTGCCAGCAGTTACTCGAGTGCGGTCGGGCAGTTCTTC.

This clone was recorded once. The chain combines TRBV23-1 with TRBJ1-4; the match to TRBD1 covers 11 bases. TRBV23-1 is filed as an ORF, its function uncertain. The CDR3 covers 20 residues. The trim removed 4 bases at V and 5 bases at J, leaving 18 bases unmatched. In DNA form, the CDR3 reads TGCGCCAGCAGTCCACATTGGACAGGGGGCAGGTTCGTACCAAATGAAAAACTGTTTTTT. Translating it yields CASSPHWTGGRFVPNEKLFF.

The V call is TRBV30, the J call TRBJ2-1, with 7 nucleotides matching TRBD1. The CDR3 extends over 14 amino acids. V shed 2 bases, J shed 5 bases, and the junction held 6 bases outside the gene matches. Per the germline V gene, CDR1 is GTSNPN and CDR2 is SVGIG (reference sequence). DNA of the CDR3: TGTGCCTGGAGTTGGGACAGTAGAAACAATGAGCAGTTCTTC. Amino acids: CAWSWDSRNNEQFF. Supplemented by reference TRBV30 and TRBJ2-1, the full variable domain reads SQTIHQWPATLVQPVGSPLSLECTVEGTSNPNLYWYRQAAGRGLQLLFYSVGIGQISSEVPQNLSASRPQDRQFILSSKKLLLSDSGFYLCAWSWDSRNNEQFFGPGTRLTVL.

This sequence joins TRBV30 and TRBJ1-1, with TRBD1 matching over 9 bases. The CDR3 totals 17 residues. V trimming: 2 bases; J trimming: 0 bases; junction bases outside the gene matches: 10. Germline CDR1 GTSNPN, CDR2 SVGIG (reference sequence). The CDR3 is CAWSSSGTGYMNTEAFF. DNA for the CDR3: TGTGCCTGGAGTAGTTCAGGGACAGGGTACATGAACACTGAAGCTTTCTTT.

The CDR3 is CASSEGANTIYF. The CDR3 region has the DNA TGTGCCAGCAGTGAAGGGGCGAACACCATATATTTT. The rearrangement links TRBV25-1 to TRBJ1-3; D perhaps matches TRBD1 (5 bases). Per the germline V gene, CDR1 is MGHDK and CDR2 is SYGVNS. The V gene lost 2 bases and the J gene lost 7 bases, with 6 bases spanning the gap. The CDR3 contains 12 residues.

For this clone: This same CDR3 is encoded by further DNA sequences in the sample. The chain combines TRBV9 with TRBJ2-5, with TRBD2 matching over 10 bases. After removal of 2 bases from V and 1 base from J, the junction contained 2 bases not matched to a gene. The germline gives CDR1 SGDLS, CDR2 YYNGEE. This CDR3 contains 15 residues. The CDR3 reads CASSVGTSAQETQYF. CDR3 sequence (DNA): TGTGCCAGCAGCGTCGGGACTAGCGCCCAAGAGACCCAGTACTTC.

V gene TRBV7-6 combines with J gene TRBJ1-1; D is uncertain. Trimming pared 5 bases from V and 7 bases from J, leaving 11 bases between. This CDR3 spans 12 amino acids. In germline, CDR1 is SGHVS, CDR2 FNYEAQ. The CDR3 spells CASSAGRSEAFF. CDR3 bases: TGTGCCAGCAGCGCGGGAAGGAGTGAAGCTTTCTTT.

The chain has TRBV1 and TRBJ1-1; the listed D gene, TRBD1, was not tested against the DNA. TRBV1 is described as a pseudogene. The CDR3 is 18 amino acids. CDR3 sequence: CTSSPETGTGSMNTEAFF. DNA for the CDR3: TGCACCAGCAGCCCTGAAACCGGGACAGGGAGCATGAACACTGAAGCTTTCTTT.

V and J are TRBV7-9 and TRBJ2-7, with 12 bases that match TRBD1. Germline V gives CDR1 SEHNR, CDR2 FQNEAQ (reference sequence). CDR3 size: 19 residues. V lost 5 bases, J lost 4 bases, and 18 bases stayed unmatched. CDR3 loop: CASSPTGTGGAGGWYEQYF. The CDR3 coding sequence is TGTGCCAGCAGCCCCACCGGGACAGGGGGCGCGGGGGGGTGGTACGAGCAGTACTTC.

In DNA form, the CDR3 reads TGTGCAAGTCGCAACGGACAGGGAGACAACTATAATTCACCCCTCCACTTT. It specifies CASRNGQGDNYNSPLHF. The chain recombines TRBV12-2 with TRBJ1-6; the listed D gene, TRBD1, was not tested against the DNA. TRBV12-2 is noted as a pseudogene. CDR3 size: 17 residues.

The CDR3 loop is CASSVGGGQYNEQFF. The CDR3 DNA reads as TGTGCCAGCAGCGTAGGAGGAGGGCAGTACAATGAGCAGTTCTTC. The rearrangement joins TRBV9 to TRBJ2-1; tentative D call: TRBD2 (6 bases). The CDR3 loop spans 15 amino acids. CDR1 is SGDLS and CDR2 is YYNGEE in the germline V gene. Trimming removed 0 bases at V and 4 bases at J, with 11 bases between.

With respect to this clone: Other DNA sequences in the same sample also yield this CDR3. The chain uses TRBV6-5 and TRBJ2-7, with a weak D call TRBD2 (6 bases). The CDR3 is made up of 13 amino acids. CDR1 is MNHEY and CDR2 is SVGAGI in the germline V gene. Trimming cost V 4 bases and J 2 bases, with 9 bases left between them. CDR3 in DNA: TGTGCCAGCAGTTGGGGACTCGCCTACGAGCAGTACTTC. Translated: CASSWGLAYEQYF.

This rearrangement joins TRBV13 to TRBJ2-7, with a tentative D call TRBD2 (6 bases). CDR3 length: 13 amino acids. The V gene's germline CDR1 is PRHDT and CDR2 FYEKMQ (reference sequence). The germline V and J ends were trimmed by 5 bases and 2 bases, with 10 bases remaining between them. The CDR3 region has the DNA TGTGCCAGCAGCCGGGACTCCCCCTACGAGCAGTACTTC. Translated, it gives CASSRDSPYEQYF.

This rearrangement joins TRBV7-6 to TRBJ2-7, with 8 nucleotides matching TRBD2. J gave up 4 bases and V 4 bases, and 6 bases lay outside the gene matches. The CDR3 runs 14 residues. Germline lookup yields CDR1 SGHVS and CDR2 FNYEAQ. The DNA for the CDR3 is TGTGCCAGCAGCTCCCACGGACTAGCTTACGAGCAGTACTTC. It specifies CASSSHGLAYEQYF.

The chain joins TRBV5-6 to TRBJ2-7; 7 nucleotides line up with TRBD2. V shed 2 bases and J 7 bases; nucleotides not matched to a gene: 12. Germline CDR1 is SGHDT and CDR2 is YYEEEE. The CDR3 runs 15 residues. CDR3 loop: CASSLGLETLKEQYF. The CDR3 bases are TGTGCCAGCAGCTTAGGACTAGAAACCTTGAAGGAGCAGTACTTC.

V usage is TRBV5-1 and J usage is TRBJ1-2; 7 bases map to TRBD1. The CDR3 has 13 amino acids. The germline CDR1 and CDR2 sequences are SGHRS and YFSETQ. V was clipped by 7 bases and J by 5 bases; unmatched bases: 8. The CDR3 sequence is CASGRTGRYGYTF. The CDR3 region has the DNA TGCGCCAGCGGCCGGACAGGCCGTTATGGCTACACCTTC.

The genes are TRBV19 and TRBJ2-1; 8 bases are shared with TRBD2. CDR1 LNHDA and CDR2 SQIVND come from the germline V gene (reference sequence). The V segment lost 3 bases and the J segment 5 bases; nucleotides outside the gene matches: 9. The CDR3 has 16 amino acids. The CDR3 DNA reads TGTGCCAGTAGTATTTGGGGGGGACTAGGAGACAATGAGCAGTTCTTC. The encoded protein is CASSIWGGLGDNEQFF. The full variable domain, with the rest looked up from reference TRBV19 and TRBJ2-1, is DGGITQSPKYLFRKEGQNVTLSCEQNLNHDAMYWYRQDPGQGLRLIYYSQIVNDFQKGDIAEGYSVSREKKESFPLTVTSAQKNPTAFYLCASSIWGGLGDNEQFFGPGTRLTVL.

This clone was seen just once. CDR3 DNA: TGTGCCAGCAGTTTAGGGCAGCCAACTAATGAAAAACTGTTTTTT. It translates to CASSLGQPTNEKLFF. The V and J genes are TRBV28 and TRBJ1-4; D unresolved. Germline V CDR1 and CDR2: MDHEN, SYDVKM. The CDR3 is 15 residues long. V lost 2 bases and J 0 bases, leaving 7 bases between the germline ends.

The chain employs TRBV19 and TRBJ2-7; possible D gene TRBD2, 6 bases. The CDR3 sequence is 13 residues long. V was trimmed by 8 bases and J by 2 bases, leaving 13 bases between them. CDR1 and CDR2 (germline): LNHDA, SQIVND (reference sequence). CDR3 sequence reads: CASGYGGAYEQYF. DNA for the CDR3: TGTGCCAGTGGCTACGGGGGAGCCTACGAGCAGTACTTC.

The rearrangement uses TRBV6-5 and TRBJ1-1; no reliable D call. Germline CDR1 is MNHEY and CDR2 is SVGAGI. V was cut by 2 bases and J by 8 bases, with 6 bases left in between. The CDR3 has 11 amino acids. The CDR3 reads CASSYGPEAFF. Here the CDR3 DNA reads TGTGCCAGCAGTTACGGGCCCGAAGCTTTCTTT.

The chain carries TRBV5-6 and TRBJ2-3, with 7 bases that match TRBD1. This CDR3 comprises 16 residues. Germline lookup yields CDR1 SGHDT and CDR2 YYEEEE. V was clipped by 4 bases and J by 1 base; unmatched bases: 9. CDR3 amino acids: CASSPTPGGGTDTQYF. The CDR3 bases are TGTGCCAGCAGCCCCACCCCAGGGGGAGGCACAGATACGCAGTATTTT.

The chain recombines TRBV30 with TRBJ2-1; TRBD2 matches 10 bases. The CDR3 sequence is 13 residues long. The ends lost 4 bases at V and 7 bases at J; junction bases unmatched: 4. In germline, CDR1 is GTSNPN, CDR2 SVGIG (reference sequence). Here the CDR3 DNA reads TGTGCCTGGACTAGCGGGAGTAATAATGAGCAGTTCTTC. Its protein product is CAWTSGSNNEQFF.